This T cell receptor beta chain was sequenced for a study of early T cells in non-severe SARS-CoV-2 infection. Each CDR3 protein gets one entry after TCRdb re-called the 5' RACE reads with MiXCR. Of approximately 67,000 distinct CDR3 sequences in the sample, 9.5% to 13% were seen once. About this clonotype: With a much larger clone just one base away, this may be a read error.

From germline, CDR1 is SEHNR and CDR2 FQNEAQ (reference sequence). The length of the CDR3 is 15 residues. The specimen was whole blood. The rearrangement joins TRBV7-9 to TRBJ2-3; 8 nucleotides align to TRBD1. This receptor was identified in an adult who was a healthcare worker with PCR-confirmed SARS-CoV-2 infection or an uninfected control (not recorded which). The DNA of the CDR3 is TGTGCCAGCAGCTTAGGGGACAGGTACACAGATGCGCAGTATTTT. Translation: CASSLGDRYTDAQYF.